This paragraph covers one T cell receptor beta chain sequence. Its antigen specificity is not known. No clone much larger than this one lies a single base away; base qualities are absent. This entry is derived from a study of blood T cell repertoires in COVID-19 (dated by TCRdb to the early 2020s). With respect to the entire study: Samples covering the acute and convalescent phases of COVID-19 were provided by collaborators in the United States, Italy and Spain. The samples were drawn from the first 160 participants of the ongoing ImmuneRACE study and from over 950 subjects provided by 6 global collaborators. Subjects who had been exposed to COVID-19, were actively infected with it, or had recovered from it provided the deeply sampled blood TCRbeta repertoires that made up the dataset. Where HLA class I and class II types were available, the types were taken from metadata supplied by the sample provider, not from assay-based typing. The repertoires were released in a freely available public database meant as a resource for research on the immune response to SARS-CoV-2. The sample metadata nearly always contained a de-identified subject ID, COVID-19 status, age in years and sex. The prospective study material was composed of cDNA or gDNA derived from T cells, B-cell-depleted T cells, or PBMCs.

General conclusions and limits of the study: Clinical and demographic metadata were provided uncurated, with the amount varying by source and participant.

In the prospective study, participants were roughly 18 to 90 years old, resided in about 25 geographic areas of the United States, and were enrolled through a virtual design. In the prospective study, participants were assigned to cohorts based on the clinical history participants reported in a screening survey and a study questionnaire. Mobile phlebotomists in the prospective study collected whole blood, serum and a nasopharyngeal or oropharyngeal swab from every participant. Over a roughly 2-month period, participants in the prospective study had the option of providing additional blood draws and questionnaires. Before DNA extraction, prospective study blood samples were shipped either frozen or at room temperature. TCRbeta CDR3 regions were amplified from genomic DNA by means of the immunoSEQ Assay, a bias-controlled multiplex PCR. Concerning the study's data processing: Nucleated cell counts per sample were estimated from amplification of reference gene primers within the assay. To quantify the absolute abundance of each unique TCRbeta CDR3 rearrangement, sequence reads were collapsed and filtered. For each sample, productive Simpson clonality was calculated as the square root of Simpson's diversity index over productive rearrangements. TCRdb carries this immuneACCESS record with in-frame sequences only. Its versions omit some clonotypes, under half of them owing to an unresolved V gene in the studies checked, with the rest unexplained. D and trimming were read from the DNA, whereas the V and J calls and clone size are those reported in that table. Within this sample are roughly 160,000 clones, with about 84% of them counted one time only. Jointly, the top ten make up roughly 5.7% of the sample.

Sample: PBMCs or T cells enriched from blood (not recorded which). This receptor was taken from a woman between 35 and 50 years old with acute COVID-19.

The DNA sequence is TGTGCCAGCAGTGGCAGAATTTCGGGTACTGAAGCTTTCTTT. It encodes CASSGRISGTEAFF. The chain was built from TRBV25-1 and TRBJ1-1; the D gene assignment is ambiguous. V and J are truncated by 4 bases and 5 bases respectively, leaving an intervening sequence of 14 bases. CDR1 and CDR2, looked up from the germline V gene, are MGHDK and SYGVNS. Reading from cysteine to phenylalanine, the CDR3 counts 14 amino acids. Of all the DNA, just the CDR3 is kept, 42 bases in frame from base 1.